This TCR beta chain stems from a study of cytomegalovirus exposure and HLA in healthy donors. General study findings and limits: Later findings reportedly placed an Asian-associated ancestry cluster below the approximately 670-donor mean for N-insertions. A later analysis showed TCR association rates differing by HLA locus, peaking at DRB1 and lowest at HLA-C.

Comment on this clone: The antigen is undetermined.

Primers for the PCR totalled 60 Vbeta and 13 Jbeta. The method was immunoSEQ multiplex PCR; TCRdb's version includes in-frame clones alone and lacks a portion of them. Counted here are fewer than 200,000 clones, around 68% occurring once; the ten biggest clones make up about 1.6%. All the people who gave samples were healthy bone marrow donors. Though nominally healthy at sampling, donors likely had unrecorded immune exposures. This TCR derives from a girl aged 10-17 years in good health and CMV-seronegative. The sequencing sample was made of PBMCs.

CDR3: CATSRDRVTNEKLFF. CDR3 nucleotides: TGTGCCACCAGCAGAGATCGAGTGACTAATGAAAAACTGTTTTTT. The chain couples TRBV15 to TRBJ1-4; D unclear. Germline V gene data show CDR1 as LNHNV and CDR2 as YYDKDF (reference sequence). The CDR3 is 15 amino acids. V was pared by 0 bases and J by 2 bases, with 7 bases between.